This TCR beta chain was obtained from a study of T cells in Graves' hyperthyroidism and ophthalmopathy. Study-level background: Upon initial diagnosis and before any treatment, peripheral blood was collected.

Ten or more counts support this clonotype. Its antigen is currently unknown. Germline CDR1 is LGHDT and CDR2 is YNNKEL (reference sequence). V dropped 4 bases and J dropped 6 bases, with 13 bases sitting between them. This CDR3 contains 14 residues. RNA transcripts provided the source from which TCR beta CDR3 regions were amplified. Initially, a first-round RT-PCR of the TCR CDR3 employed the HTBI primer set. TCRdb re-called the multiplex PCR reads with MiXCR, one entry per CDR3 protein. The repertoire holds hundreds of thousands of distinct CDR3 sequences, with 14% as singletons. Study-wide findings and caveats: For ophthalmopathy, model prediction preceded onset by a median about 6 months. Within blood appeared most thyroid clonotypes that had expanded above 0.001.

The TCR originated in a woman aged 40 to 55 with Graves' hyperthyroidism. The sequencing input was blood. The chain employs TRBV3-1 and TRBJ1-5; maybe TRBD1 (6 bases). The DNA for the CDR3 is TGTGCCAGCAGCCCACAGGGTTTCAGTCAGCCCCAGCATTTT. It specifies CASSPQGFSQPQHF.